This T cell receptor beta chain was identified in a study of T cells after yellow fever vaccination (dated 2019 in TCRdb). With regard to the full study: The SMART-Seq v4 Ultra Low Input RNA kit was used to prepare libraries from fractions with low cell numbers. To follow T-cell clones before and after primary and booster YFV17D yellow fever vaccination, bulk TCR alpha and beta repertoires were sequenced over time. Two healthy male donors made up the cohort, one aged 18 to 29 years and the other aged 30 to 40 years. Blood samples were taken at several timepoints before and after primary and secondary immunization, and bulk PBMC replicates and cell subsets were isolated.

The treatment or condition label, read with the paper, signifies: live attenuated yellow fever vaccine strain. A standard Ficoll-Paque protocol was used to isolate PBMCs from peripheral blood. Dynabeads CD4 and CD8 positive selection kits were used to isolate CD4 and CD8 T-cell fractions. RNA was extracted with TriZol from bulk PBMCs, CD4 and CD8 fractions, and dextramer-positive and dextramer-negative fractions. In the case of this clonotype: What this receptor recognizes is not known. No base qualities exist here, and no much larger clone lies one base off it.

The CDR3 sequence holds 14 residues, the cysteine and phenylalanine included. Only the CDR3 region is kept as DNA, spanning 42 bases read in frame from base 1. V lost 5 bases and J lost 4 bases; the stretch between them is 14 bases long. According to the germline V gene, CDR1 reads SGHTA and CDR2 reads FQGTGA. Synthesis of TCR cDNA relied on 5'RACE template switching, a step that introduced a universal primer site along with unique molecular identifiers. Priming of cDNA synthesis was performed from both the TCR alpha and TCR beta constant segments. Two PCR steps were used to amplify libraries, with sample barcodes and sequencing adapters being added in the second step. Sequencing of the libraries was done on either Illumina HiSeq 2500 (2x100 bp) or NovaSeq (2x150 bp). On the authors' methods: MIGEC was used to demultiplex reads and collapse the reads into UMI consensus sequences, and MiXCR was used for V(D)J alignment. Using edgeR on replicate PBMC samples, clonotypes were called vaccine-responding if FDR was below 0.01 and the log2 fold change was above 5 up to day 15. Each bulk clonotype received a CD4 or CD8 identity based on whether the sequenced CD4 or CD8 repertoire contained that clonotype at higher abundance. TCRdb handled the public reads itself, with Q25 trimming in fastp and clone calling in MiXCR, and kept productive beta chains. CDR3 protein duplicates are merged, each entry listing the most common genes and DNA. TCRdb's processing, not the authors' own work, is the source of the V and J calls. Across this sample there are 200,000 to 250,000 distinct CDR3 sequences, with less than 9% seen only once. In total, the top ten clones hold about 0.85% of the sample.

Findings and caveats that apply to the study as a whole: The study included only two donors, which limits how far the findings can be generalized. After the booster, most of the clones that had expanded following primary vaccination were detected again (almost 98% of CD4 and around 90% of CD8), which suggests that memory was broadly maintained. A small fraction of clonotypes showed up in both the CD4 and CD8 compartments, probably as a result of convergent recombination. Compared with the primary T-cell response, the secondary T-cell response was faster but weaker, reaching its peak on day 5 rather than on day 15. Computational filtering was needed because FACS-sorted repertoires could contain abundant contaminating clonotypes from the bulk population.

The chain uses TRBV7-3 and TRBJ2-5; the D assignment is uncertain and may be TRBD1 or TRBD2, with 5 bases supporting each. The clonotype originates from a man aged 30 to 45 who received the YFV17D yellow fever vaccine. The sample in question was CD4+ T cells sorted from PBMCs, obtained 15 days after the yellow fever booster vaccination. The CDR3 region reads CASSPESGTETQYF. The DNA sequence is as follows: TGTGCCAGCAGCCCCGAGTCGGGGACAGAGACCCAGTACTTC. The entire variable domain, with the stretches around the CDR3 drawn from the reference TRBV7-3 and TRBJ2-5 proteins, is GAGVSQTPSNKVTEKGKYVELRCDPISGHTALYWYRQSLGQGPEFLIYFQGTGAADDSGLPNDRFFAVRPEGSVSTLKIQRTERGDSAVYLCASSPESGTETQYFGPGTRLLVL.